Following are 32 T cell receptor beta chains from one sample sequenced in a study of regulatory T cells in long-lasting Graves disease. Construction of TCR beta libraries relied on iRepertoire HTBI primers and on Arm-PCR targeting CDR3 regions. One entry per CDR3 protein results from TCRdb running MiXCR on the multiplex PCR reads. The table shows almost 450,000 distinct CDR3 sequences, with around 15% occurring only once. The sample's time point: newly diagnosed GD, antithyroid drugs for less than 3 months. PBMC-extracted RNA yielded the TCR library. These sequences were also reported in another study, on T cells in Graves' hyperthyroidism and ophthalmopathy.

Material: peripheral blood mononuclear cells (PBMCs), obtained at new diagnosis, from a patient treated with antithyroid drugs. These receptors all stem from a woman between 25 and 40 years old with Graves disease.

The CDR3 here is CASSTWDSSSYNSPLHF. The CDR3 DNA follows: TGTGCCAGTAGTACCTGGGACTCGAGCTCCTATAATTCACCCCTCCACTTT. This chain links TRBV19 with TRBJ1-6; TRBD1 might be the D (5 bases). The length of the CDR3 is 17 residues. V was shortened by 4 bases and J by 0 bases, with 13 bases between the two germline ends. Germline V gene lookup returns CDR1 LNHDA and CDR2 SQIVND (reference sequence).

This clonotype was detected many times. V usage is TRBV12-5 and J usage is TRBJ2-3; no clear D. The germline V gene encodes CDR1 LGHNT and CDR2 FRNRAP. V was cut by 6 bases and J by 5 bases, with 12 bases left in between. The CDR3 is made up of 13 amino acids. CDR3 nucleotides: TGTGCTAGTGGCAACTACGGCGGAGATACGCAGTATTTT. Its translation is CASGNYGGDTQYF.

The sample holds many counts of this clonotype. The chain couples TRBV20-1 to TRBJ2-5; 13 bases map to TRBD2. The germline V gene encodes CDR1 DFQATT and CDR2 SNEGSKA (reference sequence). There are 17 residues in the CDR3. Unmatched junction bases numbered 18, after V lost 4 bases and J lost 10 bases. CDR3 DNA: TGCAGTGCTAACCCCGGACTAGCGGGGGACCATGGTAGGGACCAGTACTTC. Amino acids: CSANPGLAGDHGRDQYF.

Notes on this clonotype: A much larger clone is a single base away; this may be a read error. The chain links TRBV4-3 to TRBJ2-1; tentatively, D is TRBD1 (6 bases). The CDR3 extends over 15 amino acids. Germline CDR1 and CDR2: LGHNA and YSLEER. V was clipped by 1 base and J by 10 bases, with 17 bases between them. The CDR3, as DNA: TGCGCCAGCAGCCAAGTGCAGGGGCGCTCCTACGAGCAGTTCTTC. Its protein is CASSQVQGRSYEQFF.

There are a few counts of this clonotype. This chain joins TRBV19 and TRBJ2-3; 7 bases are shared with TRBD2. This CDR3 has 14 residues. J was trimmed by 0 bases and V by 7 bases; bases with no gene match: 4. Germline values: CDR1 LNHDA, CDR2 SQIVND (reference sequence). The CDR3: CASTTSSSTDTQYF. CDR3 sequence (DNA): TGTGCCAGTACGACTAGCTCTAGCACAGATACGCAGTATTTT.

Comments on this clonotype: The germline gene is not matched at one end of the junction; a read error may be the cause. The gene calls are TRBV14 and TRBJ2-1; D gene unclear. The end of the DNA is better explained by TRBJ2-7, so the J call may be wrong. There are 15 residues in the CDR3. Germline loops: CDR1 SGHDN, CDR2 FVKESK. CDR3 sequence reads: CASNQWASSSYEQYF. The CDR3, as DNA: TGTGCCAGCAACCAATGGGCTTCGAGCTCCTACGAGCAGTACTTC.

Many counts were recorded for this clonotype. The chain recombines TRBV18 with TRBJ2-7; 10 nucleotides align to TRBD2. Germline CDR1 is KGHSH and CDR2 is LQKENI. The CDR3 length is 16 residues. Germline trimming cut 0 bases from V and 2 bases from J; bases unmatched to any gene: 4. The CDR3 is CASSPPRTSGTYEQYF. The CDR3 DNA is TGTGCCAGCTCACCACCGCGCACTAGCGGGACCTACGAGCAGTACTTC.

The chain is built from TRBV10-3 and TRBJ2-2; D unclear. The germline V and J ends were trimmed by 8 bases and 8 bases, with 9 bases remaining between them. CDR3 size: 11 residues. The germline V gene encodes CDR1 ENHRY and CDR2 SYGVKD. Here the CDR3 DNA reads TGTGCCATCGCCAGTCCGGGGGAGCTGTTTTTT. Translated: CAIASPGELFF.

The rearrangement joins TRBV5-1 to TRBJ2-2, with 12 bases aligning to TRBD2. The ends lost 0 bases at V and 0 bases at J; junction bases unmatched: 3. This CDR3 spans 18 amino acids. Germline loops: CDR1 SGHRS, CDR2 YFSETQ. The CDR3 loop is CASSLGTSGTPNTGELFF. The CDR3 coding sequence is TGCGCCAGCAGCTTGGGGACTAGCGGGACCCCGAACACCGGGGAGCTGTTTTTT.

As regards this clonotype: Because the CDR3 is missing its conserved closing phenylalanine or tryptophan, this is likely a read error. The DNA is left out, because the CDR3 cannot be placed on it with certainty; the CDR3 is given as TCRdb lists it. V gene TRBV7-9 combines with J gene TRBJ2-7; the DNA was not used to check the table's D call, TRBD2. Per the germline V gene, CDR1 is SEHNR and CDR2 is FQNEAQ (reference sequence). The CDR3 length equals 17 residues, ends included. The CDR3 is CASSSLAGGPNSYELYS.

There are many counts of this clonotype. As DNA, the CDR3 is TGTGCCAGCAGCCGGCAGGGGGCTAATCAGCCCCAGCATTTT. It codes for CASSRQGANQPQHF. The rearrangement links TRBV12-3 or TRBV12-4 to TRBJ1-5, with TRBD1 matching 8 bases. The length of the CDR3 is 14 residues. J was trimmed by 4 bases and V by 6 bases; bases with no gene match: 5.

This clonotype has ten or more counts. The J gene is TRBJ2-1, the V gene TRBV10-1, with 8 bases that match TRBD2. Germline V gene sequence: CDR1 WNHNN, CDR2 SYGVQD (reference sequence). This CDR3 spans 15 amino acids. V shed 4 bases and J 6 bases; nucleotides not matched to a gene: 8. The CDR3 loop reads CASSVQAGVGNEQFF. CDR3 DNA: TGCGCCAGCAGTGTCCAAGCGGGAGTTGGCAATGAGCAGTTCTTC.

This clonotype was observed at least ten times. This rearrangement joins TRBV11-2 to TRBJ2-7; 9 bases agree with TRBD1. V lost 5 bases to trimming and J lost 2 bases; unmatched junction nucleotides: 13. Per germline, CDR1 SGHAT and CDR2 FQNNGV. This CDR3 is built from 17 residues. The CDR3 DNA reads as TGTGCCAGCAGCATGCTGACCCTACAGGGGGCCCCCTACGAGCAGTACTTC. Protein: CASSMLTLQGAPYEQYF. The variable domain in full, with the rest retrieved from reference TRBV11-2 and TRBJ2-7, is EAGVAQSPRYKIIEKRQSVAFWCNPISGHATLYWYQQILGQGPKLLIQFQNNGVVDDSQLPKDRFSAERLKGVDSTLKIQPAKLEDSAVYLCASSMLTLQGAPYEQYFGPGTRLTVT.

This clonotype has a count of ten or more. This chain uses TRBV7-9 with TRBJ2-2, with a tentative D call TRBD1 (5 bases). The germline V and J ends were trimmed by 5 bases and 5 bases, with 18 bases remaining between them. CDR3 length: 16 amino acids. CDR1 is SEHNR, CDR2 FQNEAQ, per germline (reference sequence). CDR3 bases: TGTGCCAGCAGCCCGCCCAGGGCTTCAGGGACCGGGGAGCTGTTTTTT. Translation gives CASSPPRASGTGELFF.

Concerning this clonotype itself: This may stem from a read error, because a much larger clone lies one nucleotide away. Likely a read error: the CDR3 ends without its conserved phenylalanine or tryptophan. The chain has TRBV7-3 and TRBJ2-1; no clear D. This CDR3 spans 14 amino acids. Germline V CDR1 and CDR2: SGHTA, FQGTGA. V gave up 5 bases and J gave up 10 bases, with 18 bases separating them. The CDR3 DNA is TGTGCCAGCAGCGGACCCCCCCACGGCCTCGAGCAGTTCTCC. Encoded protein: CASSGPPHGLEQFS.

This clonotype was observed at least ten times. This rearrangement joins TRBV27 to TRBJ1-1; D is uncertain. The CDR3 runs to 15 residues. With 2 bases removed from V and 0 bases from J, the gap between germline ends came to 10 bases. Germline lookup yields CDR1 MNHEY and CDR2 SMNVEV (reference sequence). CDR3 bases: TGTGCCAGCAGTTTAAGTAGCGGGCTGAACACTGAAGCTTTCTTT. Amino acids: CASSLSSGLNTEAFF.

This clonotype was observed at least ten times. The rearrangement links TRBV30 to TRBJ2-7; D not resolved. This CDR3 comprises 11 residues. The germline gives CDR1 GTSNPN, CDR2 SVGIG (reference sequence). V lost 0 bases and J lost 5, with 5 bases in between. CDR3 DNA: TGTGCCTGGAGTGTGAGGCACGAGCAGTACTTC. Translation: CAWSVRHEQYF. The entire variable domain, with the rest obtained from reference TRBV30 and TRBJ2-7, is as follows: SQTIHQWPATLVQPVGSPLSLECTVEGTSNPNLYWYRQAAGRGLQLLFYSVGIGQISSEVPQNLSASRPQDRQFILSSKKLLLSDSGFYLCAWSVRHEQYFGPGTRLTVT.

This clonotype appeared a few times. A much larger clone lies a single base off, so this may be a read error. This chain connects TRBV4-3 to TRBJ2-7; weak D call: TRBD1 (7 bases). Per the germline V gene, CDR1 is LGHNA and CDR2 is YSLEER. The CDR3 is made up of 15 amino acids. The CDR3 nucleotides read TGCGCCAGCAGCCAAGGAAGGGCAGGGGGAGGCGAGCCGTACTTC. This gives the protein CASSQGRAGGGEPYF.

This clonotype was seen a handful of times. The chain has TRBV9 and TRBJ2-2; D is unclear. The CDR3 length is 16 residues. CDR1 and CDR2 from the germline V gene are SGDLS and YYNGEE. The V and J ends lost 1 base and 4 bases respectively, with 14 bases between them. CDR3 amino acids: CASSVSDMVGTGELFF. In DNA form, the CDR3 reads TGTGCCAGCAGCGTATCCGACATGGTCGGCACCGGGGAGCTGTTTTTT. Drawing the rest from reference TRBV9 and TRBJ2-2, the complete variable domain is DSGVTQTPKHLITATGQRVTLRCSPRSGDLSVYWYQQSLDQGLQFLIQYYNGEERAKGNILERFSAQQFPDLHSELNLSSLELGDSALYFCASSVSDMVGTGELFFGEGSRLTVL.

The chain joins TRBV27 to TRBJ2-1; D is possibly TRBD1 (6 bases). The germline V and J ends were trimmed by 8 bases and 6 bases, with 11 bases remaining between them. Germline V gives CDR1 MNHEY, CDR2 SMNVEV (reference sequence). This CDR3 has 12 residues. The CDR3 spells CASSDRPNEQFF. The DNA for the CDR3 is TGTGCCAGCTCAGACAGGCCCAATGAGCAGTTCTTC.

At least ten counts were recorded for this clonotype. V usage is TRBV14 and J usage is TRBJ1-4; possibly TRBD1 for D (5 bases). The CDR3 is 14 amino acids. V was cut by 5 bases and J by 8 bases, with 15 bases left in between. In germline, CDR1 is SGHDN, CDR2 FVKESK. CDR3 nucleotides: TGTGCCAGCAGCAAAGCCCCGACAGCCGAAAAACTGTTTTTT. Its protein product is CASSKAPTAEKLFF.

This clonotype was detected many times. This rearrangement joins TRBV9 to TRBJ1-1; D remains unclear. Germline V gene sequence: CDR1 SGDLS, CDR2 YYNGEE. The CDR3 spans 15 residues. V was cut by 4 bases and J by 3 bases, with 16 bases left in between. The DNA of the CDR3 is TGTGCCAGCAGCCCACCGGGAGGTAGGGACACTGAAGCTTTCTTT. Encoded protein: CASSPPGGRDTEAFF.

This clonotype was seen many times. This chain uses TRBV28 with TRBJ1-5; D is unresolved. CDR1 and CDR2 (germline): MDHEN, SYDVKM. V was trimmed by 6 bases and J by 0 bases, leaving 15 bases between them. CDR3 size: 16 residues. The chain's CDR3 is CASRPGVLYSNQPQHF. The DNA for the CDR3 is TGTGCCAGCAGACCAGGCGTCCTCTATAGCAATCAGCCCCAGCATTTT. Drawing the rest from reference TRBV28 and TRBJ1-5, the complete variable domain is DVKVTQSSRYLVKRTGEKVFLECVQDMDHENMFWYRQDPGLGLRLIYFSYDVKMKEKGDIPEGYSVSREKKERFSLILESASTNQTSMYLCASRPGVLYSNQPQHFGDGTRLSIL.

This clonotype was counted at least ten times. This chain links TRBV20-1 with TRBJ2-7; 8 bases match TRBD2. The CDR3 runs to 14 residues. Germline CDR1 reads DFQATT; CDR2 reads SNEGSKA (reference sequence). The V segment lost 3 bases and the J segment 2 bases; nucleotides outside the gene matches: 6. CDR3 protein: CSARSGSKTYEQYF. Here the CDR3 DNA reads TGCAGTGCTAGGAGCGGGAGCAAGACCTACGAGCAGTACTTC.

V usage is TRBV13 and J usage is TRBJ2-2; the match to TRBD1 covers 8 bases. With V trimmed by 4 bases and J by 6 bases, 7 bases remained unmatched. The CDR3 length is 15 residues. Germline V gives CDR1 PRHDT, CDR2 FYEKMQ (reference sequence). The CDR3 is CASSSARQGSGELFF. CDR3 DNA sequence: TGTGCCAGCAGCTCCGCGCGACAGGGGTCCGGGGAGCTGTTTTTT.

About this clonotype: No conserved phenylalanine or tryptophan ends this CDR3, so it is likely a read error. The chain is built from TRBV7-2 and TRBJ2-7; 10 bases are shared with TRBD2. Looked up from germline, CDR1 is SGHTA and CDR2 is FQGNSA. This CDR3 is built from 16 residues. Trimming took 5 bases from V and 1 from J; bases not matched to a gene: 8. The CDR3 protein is CASSRLAGGDSYEQYL. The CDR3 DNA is TGTGCCAGCAGCAGATTAGCGGGAGGAGATTCCTACGAGCAGTACCTC.

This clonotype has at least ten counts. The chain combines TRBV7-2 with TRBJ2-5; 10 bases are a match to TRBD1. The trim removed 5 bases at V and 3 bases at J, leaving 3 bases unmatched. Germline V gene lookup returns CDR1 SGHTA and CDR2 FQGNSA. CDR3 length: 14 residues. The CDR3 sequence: CASSRTGGKETQYF. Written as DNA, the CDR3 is TGTGCCAGCAGCCGGACAGGGGGTAAAGAGACCCAGTACTTC. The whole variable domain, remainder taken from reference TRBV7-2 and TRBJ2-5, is GAGVSQSPSNKVTEKGKDVELRCDPISGHTALYWYRQSLGQGLEFLIYFQGNSAPDKSGLPSDRFSAERTGGSVSTLTIQRTQQEDSAVYLCASSRTGGKETQYFGPGTRLLVL.

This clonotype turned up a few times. The CDR3 sequence: CASSVGVPSYEQYF. The CDR3 DNA sequence: TGTGCCAGCAGCGTCGGGGTTCCCTCCTACGAGCAGTACTTC. The chain carries TRBV12-3 or TRBV12-4 and TRBJ2-7, with D possibly TRBD2 on 5 matching bases. The ends were cut back, 6 bases at V and 0 bases at J, with 12 bases in the middle. The length of the CDR3 is 14 residues.

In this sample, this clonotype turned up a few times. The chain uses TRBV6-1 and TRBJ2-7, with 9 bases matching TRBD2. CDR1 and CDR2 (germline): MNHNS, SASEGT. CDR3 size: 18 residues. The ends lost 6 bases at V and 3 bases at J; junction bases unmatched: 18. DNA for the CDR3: TGTGCCAGCAGGGGCGGGCTAGCGGGACCGATTATCTACTACGAGCAGTACTTC. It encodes CASRGGLAGPIIYYEQYF.

The CDR3 reads CASSVDREKFF. In nucleotides, the CDR3 is TGCGCCAGCAGCGTGGACAGGGAAAAGTTCTTT. The rearrangement links TRBV5-1 to TRBJ1-1; 8 bases line up with TRBD1. Germline V lookup: CDR1 SGHRS, CDR2 YFSETQ. This CDR3 comprises 11 residues. With 4 bases clipped from V and 14 bases from J, the junction kept 7 bases outside the gene matches. Variable domain in full (rest from reference TRBV5-1 and TRBJ1-1): KAGVTQTPRYLIKTRGQQVTLSCSPISGHRSVSWYQQTPGQGLQFLFEYFSETQRNKGNFPGRFSGRQFSNSRSEMNVSTLELGDSALYLCASSVDREKFFGQGTRLTVV.

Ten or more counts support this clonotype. CDR3 region: CSARAREAFF. The CDR3 DNA follows: TGCAGTGCTAGAGCGAGGGAAGCTTTCTTT. J is TRBJ1-1 and V is TRBV20-1; no firm D call. The CDR3 extends over 10 amino acids. Germline V lookup: CDR1 DFQATT, CDR2 SNEGSKA (reference sequence). The V gene lost 1 base and the J gene lost 8 bases, with 5 bases spanning the gap.

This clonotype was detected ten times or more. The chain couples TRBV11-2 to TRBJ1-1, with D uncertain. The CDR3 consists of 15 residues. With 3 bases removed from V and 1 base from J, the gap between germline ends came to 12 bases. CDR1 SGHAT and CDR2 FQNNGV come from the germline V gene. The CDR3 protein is CASSLRREQNTEAFF. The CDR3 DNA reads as TGTGCCAGCAGCTTGCGGCGGGAGCAGAACACTGAAGCTTTCTTT. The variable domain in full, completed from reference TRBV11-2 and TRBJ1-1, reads EAGVAQSPRYKIIEKRQSVAFWCNPISGHATLYWYQQILGQGPKLLIQFQNNGVVDDSQLPKDRFSAERLKGVDSTLKIQPAKLEDSAVYLCASSLRREQNTEAFFGQGTRLTVV.